The entry below gives a single T cell receptor beta chain sequence along with its context. Antigen specificity is unknown. The data stem from a study of radiation and T cells in renal cell carcinoma. Points from the study as a whole: Pretreatment tumor biopsies were lacking, so baseline clonotypes are unknown. From baseline, blood top tumor clonotypes peaked at 2 weeks post-radiation.

Deletions cut 3 bases from V and 4 bases from J, with 7 bases between. This CDR3 has 13 amino acids. Germline values: CDR1 MRHNA, CDR2 SNTAGT. The time point is: baseline pretreatment blood. As for treatment: 15 Gy SBRT to primary tumor, nephrectomy 4 weeks later. Blood was sampled at baseline, 2 weeks and 4 weeks after SBRT. This renal cell carcinoma was of the clear cell type. Using immunoSEQ multiplex PCR, the repertoire was profiled, and TCRdb retains in-frame clones only, with some absent. Among some 140,000 clones, 70% to 90% were seen once, and the ten largest hold 12%. This clonotype originated in a woman between 50 and 59 years old with renal cell carcinoma. The material sequenced was blood, taken from a patient whose treatment included radiotherapy and nephrectomy. The chain recombines TRBV6-4 with TRBJ1-5, with a weak D call TRBD1 (6 bases). The CDR3 reads CASSEGGNQPQHF. For the CDR3, the DNA is TGTGCCAGCAGTGAAGGGGGAAATCAGCCCCAGCATTTT.